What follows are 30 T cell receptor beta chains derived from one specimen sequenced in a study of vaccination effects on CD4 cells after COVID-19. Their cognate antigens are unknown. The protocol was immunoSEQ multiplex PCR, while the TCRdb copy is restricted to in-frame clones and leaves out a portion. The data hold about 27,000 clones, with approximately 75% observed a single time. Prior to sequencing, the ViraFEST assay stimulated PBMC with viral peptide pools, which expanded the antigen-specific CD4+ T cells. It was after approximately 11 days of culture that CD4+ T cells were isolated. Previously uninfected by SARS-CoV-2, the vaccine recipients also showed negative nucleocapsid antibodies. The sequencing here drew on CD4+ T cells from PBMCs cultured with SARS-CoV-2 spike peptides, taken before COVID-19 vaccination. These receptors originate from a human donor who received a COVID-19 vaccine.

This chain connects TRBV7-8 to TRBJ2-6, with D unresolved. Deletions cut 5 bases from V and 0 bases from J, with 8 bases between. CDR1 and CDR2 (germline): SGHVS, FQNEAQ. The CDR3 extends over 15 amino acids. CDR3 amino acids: CASSELSSGANVLTF. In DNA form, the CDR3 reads TGTGCCAGCAGCGAACTTAGCTCTGGGGCCAACGTCCTGACTTTC.

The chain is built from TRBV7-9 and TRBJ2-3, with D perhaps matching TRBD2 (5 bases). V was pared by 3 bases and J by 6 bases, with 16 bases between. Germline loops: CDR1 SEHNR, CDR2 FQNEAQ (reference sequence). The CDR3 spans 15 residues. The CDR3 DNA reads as TGTGCCAGCAGCTTCATTATGGACTCAAGTGATACGCAGTATTTT. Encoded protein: CASSFIMDSSDTQYF.

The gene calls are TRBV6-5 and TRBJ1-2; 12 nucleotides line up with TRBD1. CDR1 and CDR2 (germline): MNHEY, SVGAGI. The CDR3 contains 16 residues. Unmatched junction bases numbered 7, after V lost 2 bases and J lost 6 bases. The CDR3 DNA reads TGTGCCAGCAGTTACCTCCGGGACAGGGGGCGAGATGGCTACACCTTC. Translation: CASSYLRDRGRDGYTF.

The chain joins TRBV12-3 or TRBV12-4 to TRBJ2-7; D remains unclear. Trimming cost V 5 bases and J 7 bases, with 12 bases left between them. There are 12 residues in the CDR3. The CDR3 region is CASSQTGLEQYF. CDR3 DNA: TGTGCCAGCAGTCAGACGGGTCTAGAGCAGTACTTC.

In nucleotides, the CDR3 is TGTGCCAGCAGCATAGGGTACCAAGAGACCCAGTACTTC. Amino acid sequence: CASSIGYQETQYF. This chain links TRBV11-2 with TRBJ2-5; D uncertain. CDR1 and CDR2 (germline): SGHAT, FQNNGV. V shed 5 bases and J shed 0 bases, with 7 bases lying between them. This CDR3 region has 13 residues.

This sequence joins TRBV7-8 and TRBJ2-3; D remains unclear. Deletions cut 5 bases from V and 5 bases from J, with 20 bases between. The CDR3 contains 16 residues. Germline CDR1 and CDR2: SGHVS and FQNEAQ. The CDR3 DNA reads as TGTGCCAGCAGCATACGATTAGACTCCTGGGGAGATACGCAGTATTTT. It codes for CASSIRLDSWGDTQYF.

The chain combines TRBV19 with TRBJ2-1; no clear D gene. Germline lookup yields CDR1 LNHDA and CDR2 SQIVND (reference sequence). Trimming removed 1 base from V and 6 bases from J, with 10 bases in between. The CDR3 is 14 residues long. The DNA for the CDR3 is TGTGCCAGTAGTATAGTGGGGTCGAGCAATGAGCAGTTCTTC. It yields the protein CASSIVGSSNEQFF.

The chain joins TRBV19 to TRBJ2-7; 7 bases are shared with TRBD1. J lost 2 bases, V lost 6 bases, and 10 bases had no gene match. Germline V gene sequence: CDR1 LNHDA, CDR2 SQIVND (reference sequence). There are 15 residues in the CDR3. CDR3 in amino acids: CASRDLGTVAYEQYF. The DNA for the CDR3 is TGTGCCAGTAGGGACCTTGGGACAGTCGCCTACGAGCAGTACTTC.

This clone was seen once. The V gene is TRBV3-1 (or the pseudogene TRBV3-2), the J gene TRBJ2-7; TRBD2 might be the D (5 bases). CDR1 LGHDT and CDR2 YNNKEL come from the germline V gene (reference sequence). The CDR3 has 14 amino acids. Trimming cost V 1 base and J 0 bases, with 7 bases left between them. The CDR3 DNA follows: TGTGCCAGCAGCCAAGCAGCGGACTCCTACGAGCAGTACTTC. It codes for CASSQAADSYEQYF.

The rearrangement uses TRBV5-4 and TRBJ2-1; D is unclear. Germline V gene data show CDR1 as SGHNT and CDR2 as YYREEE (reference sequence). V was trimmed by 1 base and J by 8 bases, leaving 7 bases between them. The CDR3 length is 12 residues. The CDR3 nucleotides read TGTGCCAGCAGCTTGAGGGCAGATGAGCAGTTCTTC. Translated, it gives CASSLRADEQFF.

CDR3 DNA sequence: TGTGCCAGCAGTCCTCTGGACAACAAAGAGACCCAGTACTTC. This gives the protein CASSPLDNKETQYF. The chain joins TRBV2 to TRBJ2-5, with D possibly TRBD1 on 5 matching bases. V shed 5 bases and J shed 3 bases, with 13 bases lying between them. The CDR3 extends over 14 amino acids. Germline loops: CDR1 SNHLY, CDR2 FYNNEI.

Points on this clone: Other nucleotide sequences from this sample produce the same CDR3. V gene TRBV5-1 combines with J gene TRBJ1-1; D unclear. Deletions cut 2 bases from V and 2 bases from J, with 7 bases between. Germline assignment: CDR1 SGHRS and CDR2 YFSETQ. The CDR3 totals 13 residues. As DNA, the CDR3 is TGCGCCAGCAGCTTAGGCAGAAACACTGAAGCTTTCTTT. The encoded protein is CASSLGRNTEAFF.

The CDR3, as DNA: TGTGCCAGCAAACTCGACCCAGGGGGCCTTTTGCAGCCCCAGCATTTT. This sequence encodes CASKLDPGGLLQPQHF. This chain links TRBV28 with TRBJ1-5, with TRBD1 identical over 8 bases. With 7 bases clipped from V and 7 bases from J, the junction kept 15 bases outside the gene matches. CDR1 and CDR2 (germline): MDHEN, SYDVKM. The CDR3 spans 16 residues.

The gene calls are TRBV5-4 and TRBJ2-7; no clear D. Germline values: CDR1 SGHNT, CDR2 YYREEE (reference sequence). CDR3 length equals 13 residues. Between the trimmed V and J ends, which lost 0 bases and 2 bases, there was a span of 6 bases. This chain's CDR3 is CASSLDIPYEQYF. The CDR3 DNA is TGTGCCAGCAGCTTGGACATCCCCTACGAGCAGTACTTC.

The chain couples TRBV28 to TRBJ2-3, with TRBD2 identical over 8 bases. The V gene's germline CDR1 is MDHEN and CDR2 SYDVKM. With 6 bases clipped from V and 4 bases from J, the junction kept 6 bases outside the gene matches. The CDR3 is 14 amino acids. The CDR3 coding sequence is TGTGCCAGCAGCCCGAGCGGGAGTGCAGATACGCAGTATTTT. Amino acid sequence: CASSPSGSADTQYF.

The CDR3 here is CASSETGTGGANTEAFF. DNA for the CDR3: TGCGCCAGCAGCGAAACCGGGACAGGGGGCGCGAACACTGAAGCTTTCTTT. The V call is TRBV5-1, the J call TRBJ1-1; TRBD1 matches 12 bases. CDR1 and CDR2 (germline): SGHRS, YFSETQ. V was pared by 4 bases and J by 1 base, with 8 bases of the junction left unmatched. The CDR3 runs to 17 residues.

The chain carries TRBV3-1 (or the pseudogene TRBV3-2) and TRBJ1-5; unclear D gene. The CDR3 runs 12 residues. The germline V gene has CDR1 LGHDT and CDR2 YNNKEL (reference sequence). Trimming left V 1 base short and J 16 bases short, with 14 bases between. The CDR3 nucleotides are TGTGCCAGCAGCCAAGTAGCCAGTACGCTACATTTT. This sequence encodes CASSQVASTLHF.

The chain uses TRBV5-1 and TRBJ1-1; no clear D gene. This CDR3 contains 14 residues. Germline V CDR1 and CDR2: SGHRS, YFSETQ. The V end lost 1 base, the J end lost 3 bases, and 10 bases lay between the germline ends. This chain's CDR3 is CASSLTVADTEAFF. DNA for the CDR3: TGCGCCAGCAGCTTGACCGTGGCGGACACTGAAGCTTTCTTT.

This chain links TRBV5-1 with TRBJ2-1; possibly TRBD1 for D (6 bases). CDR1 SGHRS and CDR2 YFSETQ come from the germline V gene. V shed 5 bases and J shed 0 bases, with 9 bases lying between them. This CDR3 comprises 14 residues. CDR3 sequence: CASSPDSSYNEQFF. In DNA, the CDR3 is TGCGCCAGCAGTCCGGACAGCTCCTACAATGAGCAGTTCTTC.

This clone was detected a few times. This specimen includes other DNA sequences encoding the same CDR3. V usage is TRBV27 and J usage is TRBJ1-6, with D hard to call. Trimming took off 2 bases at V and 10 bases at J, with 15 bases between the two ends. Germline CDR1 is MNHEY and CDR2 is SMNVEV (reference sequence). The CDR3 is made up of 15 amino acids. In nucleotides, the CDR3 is TGTGCCAGCAGTTTAGGCCGGGCTCCCGAGTCACCCCTCCACTTT. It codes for CASSLGRAPESPLHF.

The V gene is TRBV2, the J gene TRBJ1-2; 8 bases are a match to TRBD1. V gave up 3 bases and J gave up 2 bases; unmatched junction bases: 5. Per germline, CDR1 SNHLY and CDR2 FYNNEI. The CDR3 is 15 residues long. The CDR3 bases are TGTGCCAGCAGTGAGCAGGGGGCAGGAAACTATGGCTACACCTTC. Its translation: CASSEQGAGNYGYTF.

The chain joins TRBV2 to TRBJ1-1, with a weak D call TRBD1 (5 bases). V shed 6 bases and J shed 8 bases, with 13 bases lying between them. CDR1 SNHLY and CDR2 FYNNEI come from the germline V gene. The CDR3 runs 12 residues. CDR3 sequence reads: CASRAGAQEAFF. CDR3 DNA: TGTGCCAGCAGGGCCGGGGCCCAGGAAGCTTTCTTT.

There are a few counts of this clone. The CDR3 DNA is TGTGCCAGCTCCAACGACCTTAGCTCCTACGAGCAGTACTTC. Translating gives CASSNDLSSYEQYF. The rearrangement uses TRBV18 and TRBJ2-7; D not resolved. Per the germline V gene, CDR1 is KGHSH and CDR2 is LQKENI. This CDR3 is built from 14 residues. The V end lost 6 bases, the J end lost 0 bases, and 12 bases lay between the germline ends.

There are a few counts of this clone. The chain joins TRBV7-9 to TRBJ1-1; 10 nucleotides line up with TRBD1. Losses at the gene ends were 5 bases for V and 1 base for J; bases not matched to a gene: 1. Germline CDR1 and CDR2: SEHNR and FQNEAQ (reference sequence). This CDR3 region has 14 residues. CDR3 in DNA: TGTGCCAGCAGCGGACAGGGGGGGAACACTGAAGCTTTCTTT. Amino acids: CASSGQGGNTEAFF. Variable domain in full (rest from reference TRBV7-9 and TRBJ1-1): DTGVSQNPRHKITKRGQNVTFRCDPISEHNRLYWYRQTLGQGPEFLTYFQNEAQLEKSRLLSDRFSAERPKGSFSTLEIQRTEQGDSAMYLCASSGQGGNTEAFFGQGTRLTVV.

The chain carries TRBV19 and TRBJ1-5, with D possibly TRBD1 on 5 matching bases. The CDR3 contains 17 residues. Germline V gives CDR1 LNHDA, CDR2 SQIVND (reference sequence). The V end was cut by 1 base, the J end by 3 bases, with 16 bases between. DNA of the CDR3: TGTGCCAGTAGTATAGGACGGGACTCCAACCCCAATCAGCCCCAGCATTTT. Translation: CASSIGRDSNPNQPQHF.

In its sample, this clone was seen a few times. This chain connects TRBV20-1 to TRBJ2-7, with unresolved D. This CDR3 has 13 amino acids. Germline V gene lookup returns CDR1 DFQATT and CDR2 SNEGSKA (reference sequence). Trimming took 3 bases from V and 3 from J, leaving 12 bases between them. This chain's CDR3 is CSASWPNDYEQYF. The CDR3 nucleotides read TGCAGTGCTAGTTGGCCTAATGACTACGAGCAGTACTTC.

CDR3 DNA: TGCGCCAGCAGCCAAAGTGGGCAGGGGGGTGGCACTGAAGCTTTCTTT. This sequence encodes CASSQSGQGGGTEAFF. This chain links TRBV5-1 with TRBJ1-1; 7 bases line up with TRBD1. V lost 4 bases, J lost 4 bases, and 13 bases stayed unmatched. The CDR3 is 16 residues long. Germline V lookup: CDR1 SGHRS, CDR2 YFSETQ.

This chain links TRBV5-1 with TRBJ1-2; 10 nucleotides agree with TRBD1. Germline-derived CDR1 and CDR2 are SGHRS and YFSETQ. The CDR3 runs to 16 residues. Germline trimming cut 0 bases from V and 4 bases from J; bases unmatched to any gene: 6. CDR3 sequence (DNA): TGCGCCAGCAGCTTGGAGGGCGGGACAGGGGCCTATGGCTACACCTTC. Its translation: CASSLEGGTGAYGYTF. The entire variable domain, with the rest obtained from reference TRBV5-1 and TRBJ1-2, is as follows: KAGVTQTPRYLIKTRGQQVTLSCSPISGHRSVSWYQQTPGQGLQFLFEYFSETQRNKGNFPGRFSGRQFSNSRSEMNVSTLELGDSALYLCASSLEGGTGAYGYTFGSGTRLTVV.

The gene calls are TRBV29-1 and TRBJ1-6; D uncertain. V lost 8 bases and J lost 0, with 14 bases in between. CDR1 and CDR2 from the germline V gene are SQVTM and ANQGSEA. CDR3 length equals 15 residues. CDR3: CSPSRVSSYNSPLHF. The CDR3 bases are TGCAGCCCCAGTAGAGTGAGCTCCTATAATTCACCCCTCCACTTT.

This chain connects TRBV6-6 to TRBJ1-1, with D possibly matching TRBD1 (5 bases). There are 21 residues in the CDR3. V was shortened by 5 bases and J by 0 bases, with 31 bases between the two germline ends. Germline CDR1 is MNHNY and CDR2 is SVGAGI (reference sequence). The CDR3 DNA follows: TGTGCCAGCAGTCCAAATTCCAGGGACGCTGGGGGTTCTCTGATGAACACTGAAGCTTTCTTT. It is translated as CASSPNSRDAGGSLMNTEAFF.